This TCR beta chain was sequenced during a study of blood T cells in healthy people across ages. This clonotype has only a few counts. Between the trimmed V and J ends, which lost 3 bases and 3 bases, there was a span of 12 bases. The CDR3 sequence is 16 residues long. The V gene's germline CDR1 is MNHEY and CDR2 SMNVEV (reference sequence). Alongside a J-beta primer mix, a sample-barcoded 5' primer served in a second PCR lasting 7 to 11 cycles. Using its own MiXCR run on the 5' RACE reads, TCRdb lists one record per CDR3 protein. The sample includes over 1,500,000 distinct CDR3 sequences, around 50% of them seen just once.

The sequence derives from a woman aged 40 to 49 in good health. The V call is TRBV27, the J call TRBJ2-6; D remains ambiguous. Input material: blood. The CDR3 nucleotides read TGTGCCAGCAGTTTTAAGCCTGGTGGTGGGGCCAACGTCCTGACTTTC. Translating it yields CASSFKPGGGANVLTF.